The 2 T cell receptor beta chains reported below all come from one sample, sequenced in a study of shared clonotypes between healthy human individuals. Clones were read by immunoSEQ multiplex PCR, and TCRdb kept only the in-frame ones, dropping some. The data show about 2.4 million clones, approximately 94% seen once. The sequencing input was naive CD4+ T cells from PBMCs. Noted subset: CD45RA+ positively selected. The receptors come from a man aged 18 to 35 in good health. Some clones in this sample may be carry-over from other donors' samples.

V gene TRBV30 combines with J gene TRBJ1-5; D gene unclear. The CDR3 runs to 13 residues. The V and J ends lost 2 bases and 6 bases respectively, with 11 bases between them. Germline-derived CDR1 and CDR2 are GTSNPN and SVGIG (reference sequence). The CDR3: CAWSQGRSQPQHF. Written as DNA, the CDR3 is TGTGCCTGGAGTCAAGGGAGGAGTCAGCCCCAGCATTTT.

The chain employs TRBV15 and TRBJ2-2; 9 nucleotides agree with TRBD1. This CDR3 comprises 15 residues. CDR1 and CDR2 from the germline V gene are LNHNV and YYDKDF (reference sequence). Unmatched junction bases numbered 2, after V lost 0 bases and J lost 6 bases. The CDR3 reads CATSRETGGSGELFF. The CDR3 nucleotides are TGTGCCACCAGCAGAGAGACAGGGGGGTCCGGGGAGCTGTTTTTT.